These 32 T cell receptor beta chains share one sample of origin, sequenced in a study of identifying expanded T cells in peripheral blood. Sequencing was performed with immunoSEQ multiplex PCR; in TCRdb, only in-frame clones are kept and a portion is missing. The table records 50,000 to 60,000 clones, about 83% of them present only once. The specimen was blood. These receptors were obtained from a person aged 18 to 75 in good health.

The V and J genes are TRBV6-5 and TRBJ2-3, with D unresolved. CDR1 MNHEY and CDR2 SVGAGI come from the germline V gene. The CDR3 runs 12 residues. V was trimmed by 6 bases and J by 3 bases, leaving 7 bases between them. The chain's CDR3 is CASSGTTDTQYF. CDR3 DNA: TGTGCCAGCAGCGGAACGACAGATACGCAGTATTTT.

This chain uses TRBV29-1 with TRBJ2-7; 10 bases align to TRBD2. Trimming took 7 bases from V and 0 from J; bases not matched to a gene: 6. The length of the CDR3 is 14 residues. The germline V gene has CDR1 SQVTM and CDR2 ANQGSEA. The CDR3 protein is CSAKTSGFSYEQYF. CDR3 in DNA: TGCAGCGCCAAGACTAGCGGGTTCTCCTACGAGCAGTACTTC.

The chain recombines TRBV5-8 with TRBJ1-2, with D perhaps TRBD1 (6 bases). Trimming cost V 4 bases and J 4 bases, with 14 bases left between them. Germline lookup yields CDR1 SGHTS and CDR2 YDEGEE. The CDR3 is 14 amino acids. CDR3 sequence: CASSATGLGYGYTF. The DNA for the CDR3 is TGTGCCAGCAGCGCGACAGGACTCGGCTATGGCTACACCTTC. Looking up the rest from reference TRBV5-8 and TRBJ1-2 gives the full variable domain: EAGVTQSPTHLIKTRGQQATLRCSPISGHTSVYWYQQALGLGLQFLLWYDEGEERNRGNFPPRFSGRQFPNYSSELNVNALELEDSALYLCASSATGLGYGYTFGSGTRLTVV.

J is TRBJ2-5 and V is TRBV9; D is possibly TRBD1 or TRBD2 (5 bases each). The CDR3 has 16 residues. The germline CDR1 and CDR2 sequences are SGDLS and YYNGEE. V lost 4 bases to trimming and J lost 5 bases, with 21 bases between them. The CDR3 here is CASSSKRGDEWETQYF. CDR3 coding DNA: TGTGCCAGCAGCTCGAAAAGGGGAGATGAATGGGAGACCCAGTACTTC.

The J gene is TRBJ1-2, the V gene TRBV4-1; no firm D call. The CDR3 covers 14 residues. Germline assignment: CDR1 MGHRA and CDR2 YSYEKL. The germline V and J ends were trimmed by 0 bases and 2 bases, with 7 bases remaining between them. The CDR3 spells CASSQEPENYGYTF. The CDR3 region has the DNA TGCGCCAGCAGCCAAGAACCGGAAAACTATGGCTACACCTTC.

The rearrangement joins TRBV7-8 to TRBJ2-5; D possibly corresponds to TRBD2 (6 bases). Looked up from germline, CDR1 is SGHVS and CDR2 is FQNEAQ. V was trimmed by 9 bases and J by 4 bases, leaving 9 bases between them. CDR3 length: 11 amino acids. DNA for the CDR3: TGTGCCAGTCGGGAGAGAGAGACCCAGTACTTC. As protein: CASRERETQYF.

Here the CDR3 reads CASLDGTYEQYF. In DNA, the CDR3 is TGTGCCAGCCTGGACGGGACCTACGAGCAGTACTTC. This chain uses TRBV6-6 with TRBJ2-7; weak D call: TRBD2 (5 bases). The CDR3 runs to 12 residues. CDR1 MNHNY and CDR2 SVGAGI come from the germline V gene (reference sequence). The V and J ends lost 8 bases and 2 bases respectively, with 10 bases between them.

V usage is TRBV7-9 and J usage is TRBJ2-7; a possible D gene is TRBD1 (6 bases). Germline assignment: CDR1 SEHNR and CDR2 FQNEAQ (reference sequence). With 1 base removed from V and 8 bases from J, the gap between germline ends came to 15 bases. This CDR3 is built from 14 residues. CDR3 residues: CASSLGTLGGKQYF. CDR3 DNA: TGTGCCAGCAGCTTAGGAACCCTAGGGGGTAAGCAGTACTTC.

The genes are TRBV9 and TRBJ2-2; D gene unclear. Germline V gene sequence: CDR1 SGDLS, CDR2 YYNGEE. The CDR3 length is 14 residues. Between the trimmed V and J ends, which lost 2 bases and 6 bases, there was a span of 11 bases. DNA for the CDR3: TGTGCCAGCAGCGTTCTTCTAGGTGCCGGGGAGCTGTTTTTT. Its translation: CASSVLLGAGELFF.

Here the CDR3 DNA reads TGTGCCAGTAATCGGGGGCCCCAGGAGACCCAGTACTTC. Translation gives CASNRGPQETQYF. The rearrangement uses TRBV19 and TRBJ2-5; D is perhaps TRBD1 or TRBD2 (6 bases each). This CDR3 is built from 13 residues. The V gene's germline CDR1 is LNHDA and CDR2 SQIVND (reference sequence). V lost 7 bases and J 5 bases, leaving 14 bases between the germline ends. Based on the CDR3 plus reference TRBV19 and TRBJ2-5, the full variable domain is DGGITQSPKYLFRKEGQNVTLSCEQNLNHDAMYWYRQDPGQGLRLIYYSQIVNDFQKGDIAEGYSVSREKKESFPLTVTSAQKNPTAFYLCASNRGPQETQYFGPGTRLLVL.

The chain joins TRBV2 to TRBJ2-1, with D hard to call. V shed 7 bases and J shed 6 bases, with 16 bases lying between them. The CDR3 sequence is 14 residues long. The germline V gene has CDR1 SNHLY and CDR2 FYNNEI. The CDR3 region has the DNA TGTGCCAGCACCCAAATGGGCGGACCCAATGAGCAGTTCTTC. This encodes CASTQMGGPNEQFF.

This clone was counted between two and nine times. The rearrangement links TRBV19 to TRBJ1-2; weak D call: TRBD1 (6 bases). This CDR3 comprises 14 residues. Trimming stripped 3 bases from V and 5 bases from J, with 13 bases between. Germline CDR1 and CDR2: LNHDA and SQIVND (reference sequence). The CDR3 sequence: CASSIGTSAYGYTF. The CDR3 nucleotides read TGTGCCAGTAGTATCGGGACATCGGCGTATGGCTACACCTTC.

In its sample, this clone was seen a few times. The V call is TRBV7-9, the J call TRBJ2-1; 7 bases align to TRBD1. This CDR3 spans 17 amino acids. With V trimmed by 1 base and J by 2 bases, 8 bases remained unmatched. Germline lookup yields CDR1 SEHNR and CDR2 FQNEAQ (reference sequence). This chain's CDR3 is CASSLDAGQGAYNEQFF. The CDR3 DNA follows: TGTGCCAGCAGCTTAGACGCAGGGCAGGGGGCCTACAATGAGCAGTTCTTC. Full variable domain (missing parts from reference TRBV7-9 and TRBJ2-1): DTGVSQNPRHKITKRGQNVTFRCDPISEHNRLYWYRQTLGQGPEFLTYFQNEAQLEKSRLLSDRFSAERPKGSFSTLEIQRTEQGDSAMYLCASSLDAGQGAYNEQFFGPGTRLTVL.

Here the CDR3 reads CAISESKPSDQPQHF. In DNA form, the CDR3 reads TGTGCCATCAGTGAGTCGAAACCGAGCGATCAGCCCCAGCATTTT. The chain uses TRBV10-3 and TRBJ1-5; the D is unclear. Trimming left V 0 bases short and J 5 bases short, with 11 bases between. Germline CDR1 and CDR2: ENHRY and SYGVKD. There are 15 residues in the CDR3.

The chain recombines TRBV11-2 with TRBJ1-4, with 7 bases aligning to TRBD1. Germline V CDR1 and CDR2: SGHAT, FQNNGV. V dropped 5 bases and J dropped 1; count of bases not matched to a gene: 7. The CDR3 length is 16 residues. The CDR3 loop is CASSGGQHRTNEKLFF. CDR3 nucleotides: TGTGCCAGCAGCGGGGGACAGCACAGAACTAATGAAAAACTGTTTTTT.

This clone was observed a handful of times. The gene calls are TRBV5-4 and TRBJ2-2; D uncertain. CDR1 is SGHNT, CDR2 YYREEE, per germline (reference sequence). V lost 7 bases, J lost 4 bases, and 14 bases lay in between. The CDR3 length is 14 residues. CDR3 region: CASSEQPLTGELFF. The CDR3 DNA follows: TGTGCCAGCTCCGAACAGCCGCTCACCGGGGAGCTGTTTTTT. Full variable domain (rest looked up from reference TRBV5-4 and TRBJ2-2): ETGVTQSPTHLIKTRGQQVTLRCSSQSGHNTVSWYQQALGQGPQFIFQYYREEENGRGNFPPRFSGLQFPNYSSELNVNALELDDSALYLCASSEQPLTGELFFGEGSRLTVL.

V usage is TRBV19 and J usage is TRBJ1-4, with D perhaps matching TRBD1 (5 bases). The germline V and J ends were trimmed by 7 bases and 6 bases, with 15 bases remaining between them. The CDR3 totals 14 residues. The germline V gene encodes CDR1 LNHDA and CDR2 SQIVND (reference sequence). CDR3 sequence: CASKPVGDHEKLFF. The CDR3 bases are TGTGCCAGTAAACCGGTAGGGGACCATGAAAAACTGTTTTTT.

The rearrangement links TRBV5-6 to TRBJ2-1; 7 positions agree with TRBD1. Germline-derived CDR1 and CDR2 are SGHDT and YYEEEE. This CDR3 region has 13 residues. After removal of 4 bases from V and 15 bases from J, the junction contained 13 bases not matched to a gene. CDR3 amino acids: CASSVDRSFRAFF. In DNA form, the CDR3 reads TGTGCCAGCAGCGTGGACAGGTCCTTCAGGGCGTTCTTC.

The rearrangement uses TRBV29-1 and TRBJ1-1, with 7 nucleotides matching TRBD1. The CDR3 extends over 13 amino acids. Germline CDR1 SQVTM, CDR2 ANQGSEA. V trimming: 7 bases; J trimming: 2 bases; junction bases outside the gene matches: 7. The CDR3 DNA follows: TGCAGCGCGACAGGGAATGGAAACACTGAAGCTTTCTTT. Translating it yields CSATGNGNTEAFF.

The rearrangement uses TRBV7-7 and TRBJ2-3; the D is unclear. The CDR3 contains 16 residues. Deletions cut 1 base from V and 4 bases from J, with 15 bases between. CDR1 and CDR2 from the germline V gene are SSHAT and FNYEAQ (reference sequence). The CDR3 nucleotides are TGTGCCAGCAGCTTAGGGTCCCTAGGAGCTCCAGATACGCAGTATTTT. It specifies CASSLGSLGAPDTQYF.

V and J are TRBV7-2 and TRBJ2-5; possibly TRBD2 for D (5 bases). V was clipped by 0 bases and J by 5 bases, with 16 bases between them. In germline, CDR1 is SGHTA, CDR2 FQGNSA. The CDR3 spans 16 residues. The chain's CDR3 is CASSLAATREGETQYF. CDR3 nucleotides: TGTGCCAGCAGCTTAGCGGCTACTAGGGAAGGGGAGACCCAGTACTTC.

The V call is TRBV7-9, the J call TRBJ1-1; 9 positions agree with TRBD1. Germline V lookup: CDR1 SEHNR, CDR2 FQNEAQ (reference sequence). Trimming removed 5 bases from V and 0 bases from J; junction bases left unmatched: 4. CDR3 length: 15 residues. CDR3 sequence: CASSLGQGLNTEAFF. The CDR3 DNA sequence: TGTGCCAGCAGCCTGGGACAGGGCCTGAACACTGAAGCTTTCTTT.

J is TRBJ1-6 and V is TRBV9; tentative D call: TRBD1 (6 bases). The germline V gene has CDR1 SGDLS and CDR2 YYNGEE. V lost 0 bases, J lost 11 bases, and 12 bases lay in between. The CDR3 consists of 14 residues. The DNA of the CDR3 is TGTGCCAGCAGCGTAGAACAGGGACGGACACCCCTCCACTTT. This gives the protein CASSVEQGRTPLHF.

The chain links TRBV14 to TRBJ2-1, with TRBD1 identical over 9 bases. CDR1 is SGHDN, CDR2 FVKESK, per germline. The ends lost 4 bases at V and 4 bases at J; junction bases unmatched: 8. This CDR3 region has 16 residues. The CDR3 DNA follows: TGTGCCAGCAGCCGGAAACCGGGACAGGGATACAATGAGCAGTTCTTC. It specifies CASSRKPGQGYNEQFF.

In nucleotides, the CDR3 is TGTGCCAGCTGGGGGGACACCGGGGAGCTGTTTTTT. Amino acid sequence: CASWGDTGELFF. The chain carries TRBV5-4 and TRBJ2-2; possibly TRBD2 for D (6 bases). Trimming pared 7 bases from V and 3 bases from J, leaving 7 bases between. Germline CDR1 SGHNT, CDR2 YYREEE (reference sequence). This CDR3 contains 12 residues.

CDR3 loop: CASSQDGQGLGYGYTF. CDR3 coding DNA: TGCGCCAGCAGCCAAGATGGACAGGGGTTGGGCTATGGCTACACCTTC. The J gene is TRBJ1-2, the V gene TRBV4-1; TRBD1 matches 9 bases. V was pared by 0 bases and J by 4 bases, with 6 bases of the junction left unmatched. The CDR3 contains 16 residues. The germline V gene has CDR1 MGHRA and CDR2 YSYEKL.

The chain has TRBV9 and TRBJ2-1, with TRBD1 matching over 7 bases. V lost 4 bases, J lost 2 bases, and 6 bases stayed unmatched. The CDR3 contains 15 residues. Per germline, CDR1 SGDLS and CDR2 YYNGEE. The CDR3 spells CASSIDRVPYNEQFF. DNA for the CDR3: TGTGCCAGCAGCATAGACAGGGTTCCCTACAATGAGCAGTTCTTC.

In this sample, this clone turned up once. V usage is TRBV19 and J usage is TRBJ1-2, with 9 positions matching TRBD1. The CDR3 runs 17 residues. The J segment lost 3 bases and the V segment lost 3 bases, leaving 11 bases of the junction unmatched. CDR1 and CDR2 (germline): LNHDA, SQIVND (reference sequence). As DNA, the CDR3 is TGTGCCAGTAGTATGGCTACAGGGGGCGACGGTTACTATGGCTACACCTTC. Translating gives CASSMATGGDGYYGYTF.

The rearrangement uses TRBV18 and TRBJ2-3; D not resolved. The CDR3 contains 15 residues. Trimming cost V 4 bases and J 4 bases, with 15 bases left between them. Germline lookup yields CDR1 KGHSH and CDR2 LQKENI. Here the CDR3 DNA reads TGTGCCAGCTCACAGTACACGGAGATGTCAGATACGCAGTATTTT. Amino acids: CASSQYTEMSDTQYF.

The chain carries TRBV5-4 and TRBJ2-1, with D possibly being TRBD1 or TRBD2 (5 bases each). Trimming took off 3 bases at V and 10 bases at J, with 20 bases between the two ends. Germline CDR1 is SGHNT and CDR2 is YYREEE (reference sequence). The CDR3 is 15 residues long. In DNA form, the CDR3 reads TGTGCCAGCAGCTCATTTGGGACGGTCCGTAGGGAGCAGTTCTTC. Translated, it gives CASSSFGTVRREQFF. Supplemented by reference TRBV5-4 and TRBJ2-1, the full variable domain reads ETGVTQSPTHLIKTRGQQVTLRCSSQSGHNTVSWYQQALGQGPQFIFQYYREEENGRGNFPPRFSGLQFPNYSSELNVNALELDDSALYLCASSSFGTVRREQFFGPGTRLTVL.

The chain couples TRBV15 to TRBJ2-3; either TRBD1 or TRBD2 may supply D (5 bases each). CDR1 is LNHNV, CDR2 YYDKDF, per germline (reference sequence). V lost 8 bases, J lost 0 bases, and 12 bases lay in between. This CDR3 has 14 residues. This CDR3 reads CATSRDDSTDTQYF. CDR3 nucleotides: TGTGCCACCTCCAGGGACGACAGCACAGATACGCAGTATTTT.

This chain links TRBV18 with TRBJ2-7, with D hard to call. Trimming pared 4 bases from V and 4 bases from J, leaving 11 bases between. The CDR3 loop spans 13 amino acids. CDR1 is KGHSH, CDR2 LQKENI, per germline. CDR3 sequence: CASSLQDRYEQYV. The DNA of the CDR3 is TGTGCCAGCTCACTACAAGACCGGTACGAGCAGTACGTC.